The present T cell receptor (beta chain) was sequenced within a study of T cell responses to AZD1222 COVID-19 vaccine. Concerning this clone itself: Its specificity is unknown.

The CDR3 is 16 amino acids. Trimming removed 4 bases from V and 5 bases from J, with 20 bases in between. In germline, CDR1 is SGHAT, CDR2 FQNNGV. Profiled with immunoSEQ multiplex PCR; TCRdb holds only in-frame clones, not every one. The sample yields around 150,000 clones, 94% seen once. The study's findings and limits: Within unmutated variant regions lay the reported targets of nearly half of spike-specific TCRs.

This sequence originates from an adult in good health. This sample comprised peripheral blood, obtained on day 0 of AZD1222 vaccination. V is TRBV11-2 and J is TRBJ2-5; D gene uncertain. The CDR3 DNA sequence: TGTGCCAGCAGCTCCCAATTAGTCGGTGTGGGTGAGACCCAGTACTTC. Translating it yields CASSSQLVGVGETQYF.